Below are 11 T cell receptor beta chains sequenced from a single sample in a study of CD8 T cell repertoires and HIV-1 epitope variants. This table comes from immunoSEQ multiplex PCR, and its TCRdb copy is limited to in-frame clones, with some not included. The sample has approximately 2,800 clones, roughly 66% seen once. These receptors' antigens are unknown. The sequencing sample was made of cultured CD8+ T cells derived from PBMCs. These receptors all stem from a male donor with HIV.

The J gene is TRBJ1-1, the V gene TRBV27; a possible D gene is TRBD1 (5 bases). Deletions cut 3 bases from V and 1 base from J, with 6 bases between. CDR1 MNHEY and CDR2 SMNVEV come from the germline V gene (reference sequence). The CDR3 contains 13 residues. CDR3 amino acids: CASSFTGNTEAFF. In DNA form, the CDR3 reads TGTGCCAGCAGTTTTACAGGGAACACTGAAGCTTTCTTT.

The gene calls are TRBV4-3 and TRBJ2-1; 16 nucleotides line up with TRBD2. There are 16 residues in the CDR3. Germline loops: CDR1 LGHNA, CDR2 YSLEER. The V gene end was trimmed by 4 bases and the J gene end by 8 bases; junction bases not matched to a gene: 5. For the CDR3, the DNA is TGCGCCAGCAGCCTCGGGACTAGCGGGGGGGCAGATGAGCAGTTCTTC. Its translation is CASSLGTSGGADEQFF.

The chain has TRBV5-5 and TRBJ1-1; D gene ambiguous. Trimming left V 5 bases short and J 0 bases short, with 8 bases between. Looked up from germline, CDR1 is SGHKS and CDR2 is YYEKEE (reference sequence). The CDR3 contains 13 residues. CDR3 nucleotides: TGTGCCAGCAGAGAAGACTTGAACACTGAAGCTTTCTTT. This encodes CASREDLNTEAFF.

Remarks on this clone: One end of the junction fails to match germline, which may point to a read error. CDR3 sequence (DNA): TGTGCCAGCAGCTTGGCCGATAACTCGCAGCTCTTC. Residues: CASSLADNSQLF. V is TRBV5-6 and J is TRBJ2-1; no clear D. The CDR3 extends over 12 amino acids. Germline CDR1 SGHDT, CDR2 YYEEEE. The full variable domain, its missing parts supplied by reference TRBV5-6 and TRBJ2-1, is DAGVTQSPTHLIKTRGQQVTLRCSPKSGHDTVSWYQQALGQGPQFIFQYYEEEERQRGNFPDRFSGHQFPNYSSELNVNALLLGDSALYLCASSLADNSQLFGPGTRLTVL.

The CDR3 DNA sequence: TGTGCCAGCAGCCCCCCGTTCGGACAGGGGTCCTCTGGGGCCAACGTCCTGACTTTC. The encoded protein is CASSPPFGQGSSGANVLTF. J is TRBJ2-6 and V is TRBV7-9; TRBD1 matches 9 bases. The CDR3 has 19 residues. CDR1 is SEHNR, CDR2 FQNEAQ, per germline (reference sequence). Trimming took 5 bases from V and 0 from J; bases not matched to a gene: 11.

The chain links TRBV12-5 to TRBJ2-7, with D unresolved. The V gene's germline CDR1 is LGHNT and CDR2 FRNRAP. V was cut by 3 bases and J by 3 bases, with 9 bases left in between. The CDR3 runs 13 residues. The CDR3 sequence: CASGLDGSYEQYF. The CDR3 DNA is TGTGCTAGTGGTTTAGATGGCAGCTACGAGCAGTACTTC.

V usage is TRBV19 and J usage is TRBJ2-7, with 10 bases aligning to TRBD1. With 4 bases clipped from V and 0 bases from J, the junction kept 3 bases outside the gene matches. CDR3 length equals 15 residues. CDR1 is LNHDA and CDR2 is SQIVND in the germline V gene (reference sequence). This CDR3 reads CASSTGTGASYEQYF. The CDR3 DNA reads TGTGCCAGTAGTACAGGGACAGGGGCCTCCTACGAGCAGTACTTC.

This clone has just a few counts. At one end the junction does not follow the germline gene, possibly because of a read error. The chain links TRBV5-6 to TRBJ2-7; 8 nucleotides agree with TRBD2. The CDR3 runs 14 residues. In germline, CDR1 is SGHDT, CDR2 YYEEEE. The DNA of the CDR3 is TGTGCCAGCAGCGCGGGACTAGGTTCCTCCGAGCAGTACTTC. Amino acid sequence: CASSAGLGSSEQYF.

Only one count was recorded for this clone. The V gene is TRBV7-4, the J gene TRBJ1-5; unclear D gene. This CDR3 spans 18 amino acids. V lost 1 base to trimming and J lost 0 bases, with 16 bases between them. The germline V gene encodes CDR1 SGHVT and CDR2 SQSDAQ. CDR3 nucleotide sequence: TGTGCCAGCAGCTTAGGCTACAGCAGAAGCTATAGCAATCAGCCCCAGCATTTT. This translates into CASSLGYSRSYSNQPQHF.

This clone was recorded once. V and J are TRBV20-1 and TRBJ1-1, with D unresolved. V was cut by 3 bases and J by 11 bases, with 10 bases left in between. CDR3 length equals 10 residues. CDR1 is DFQATT and CDR2 is SNEGSKA in the germline V gene (reference sequence). The CDR3 sequence: CSARVSRAFF. The CDR3 region has the DNA TGCAGTGCTAGGGTCTCGAGGGCTTTCTTT.

The chain has TRBV7-9 and TRBJ1-1; 9 bases map to TRBD1. Trimming removed 1 base from V and 3 bases from J; junction bases left unmatched: 3. The length of the CDR3 is 15 residues. Germline CDR1 SEHNR, CDR2 FQNEAQ (reference sequence). CDR3 in DNA: TGTGCCAGCAGCTTAGAAGGGACAGGGCACACTGAAGCTTTCTTT. This codes for CASSLEGTGHTEAFF.